A single sample gave rise to the 25 T cell receptor beta chains below, sequenced in a study of identical twins. Via MiXCR, TCRdb re-called the 5' RACE reads, giving one row per CDR3 protein. This sample carries under 350,000 distinct CDR3 sequences, roughly 8.6% of them seen once, and the ten largest clones take about 7.1%. These data were also filed under a second study, of yellow fever vaccine responses in identical twins.

Sequenced material: CD8+ T cells sorted from blood. Receptor source: a woman aged 18-30 years in good health.

This clonotype was counted only a few times. V usage is TRBV7-3 and J usage is TRBJ2-1; tentative D call: TRBD2 (5 bases). V dropped 5 bases and J dropped 9 bases, with 14 bases sitting between them. CDR1 and CDR2 from the germline V gene are SGHTA and FQGTGA. There are 13 residues in the CDR3. The DNA of the CDR3 is TGTGCCAGCAGCGAGAGAAGAAGCGGTGAGCAGTTCTTC. The encoded protein is CASSERRSGEQFF.

This clonotype came up a few times. V usage is TRBV19 and J usage is TRBJ2-2; D is possibly TRBD1 (6 bases). Per germline, CDR1 LNHDA and CDR2 SQIVND (reference sequence). The V end lost 3 bases, the J end lost 5 bases, and 13 bases lay between the germline ends. The CDR3 runs to 15 residues. As DNA, the CDR3 is TGTGCCAGTAGTATGCGTCCTCAGGGGACCGGGGAGCTGTTTTTT. This encodes CASSMRPQGTGELFF.

The table lists this clonotype with many counts. The V and J genes are TRBV12-3 or TRBV12-4 and TRBJ2-3; the match to TRBD2 covers 7 bases. Trimming cost V 4 bases and J 1 base; bases outside gene matches: 5. The CDR3 runs to 15 residues. The CDR3 nucleotides read TGTGCCAGCAGTTCCCTCCTAGCGGGCACAGATACGCAGTATTTT. Translation: CASSSLLAGTDTQYF.

This clonotype was seen repeatedly, ten times or more. This rearrangement joins TRBV9 to TRBJ2-2; 7 bases agree with TRBD1. Germline lookup yields CDR1 SGDLS and CDR2 YYNGEE. V lost 0 bases to trimming and J lost 4 bases; unmatched junction nucleotides: 3. This CDR3 region has 15 residues. DNA of the CDR3: TGTGCCAGCAGCGTAGGGAACAGGGGCACCGGGGAGCTGTTTTTT. Encoded protein: CASSVGNRGTGELFF.

This clonotype was detected many times. As DNA, the CDR3 is TGCGCCAGCAGCCAAGAACTTGCAGCGGGTACAGATACGCAGTATTTT. It is translated as CASSQELAAGTDTQYF. V usage is TRBV4-3 and J usage is TRBJ2-3; possibly TRBD2 for D (6 bases). Trimming shortened V by 0 bases and J by 3 bases, and 13 bases separated the two germline ends. The germline CDR1 and CDR2 sequences are LGHNA and YSLEER. The CDR3 contains 16 residues.

Many counts were recorded for this clonotype. This chain connects TRBV10-3 to TRBJ2-7; the match to TRBD2 covers 9 bases. This CDR3 has 14 residues. Losses at the gene ends were 4 bases for V and 3 bases for J; bases not matched to a gene: 4. Looked up from germline, CDR1 is ENHRY and CDR2 is SYGVKD. The CDR3 loop reads CAISVLAGVYEQYF. In DNA form, the CDR3 reads TGTGCCATCAGTGTTTTAGCGGGGGTCTACGAGCAGTACTTC.

V is TRBV7-9 and J is TRBJ2-7, with TRBD1 as a possible D gene (5 bases). Per germline, CDR1 SEHNR and CDR2 FQNEAQ (reference sequence). V shed 5 bases and J shed 3 bases, with 23 bases lying between them. CDR3 size: 17 residues. As DNA, the CDR3 is TGTGCCAGCAGCCAAGCTACCGACAGCCATCCAATCTACGAGCAGTACTTC. It codes for CASSQATDSHPIYEQYF.

Written as DNA, the CDR3 is TGTGCCAGCAGCCAGGCGACCGGACAGGGGACCTACAATGAGCAGTTCTTC. Translating it yields CASSQATGQGTYNEQFF. The rearrangement uses TRBV14 and TRBJ2-1, with 9 bases lining up with TRBD1. From germline, CDR1 is SGHDN and CDR2 FVKESK. The ends lost 3 bases at V and 2 bases at J; junction bases unmatched: 8. The CDR3 loop spans 17 amino acids.

The V call is TRBV12-3 or TRBV12-4, the J call TRBJ2-1; D is tentatively TRBD1 or TRBD2 (5 bases each). The CDR3 consists of 14 residues. Trimming removed 2 bases from V and 6 bases from J, with 11 bases in between. The CDR3: CASSLSGARNEQFF. DNA for the CDR3: TGTGCCAGCAGTTTATCCGGGGCTCGCAATGAGCAGTTCTTC.

This clonotype was observed many times. The V and J genes are TRBV7-9 and TRBJ2-1; D possibly matches TRBD1 or TRBD2 (5 bases each). The V and J ends lost 5 bases and 4 bases respectively, with 12 bases between them. CDR1 and CDR2 (germline): SEHNR, FQNEAQ (reference sequence). The CDR3 is made up of 14 amino acids. CDR3 amino acids: CASSGTSPYNEQFF. CDR3 nucleotides: TGTGCCAGCAGCGGGACGTCACCATACAATGAGCAGTTCTTC. The complete variable domain, with remaining parts taken from reference TRBV7-9 and TRBJ2-1, reads DTGVSQNPRHKITKRGQNVTFRCDPISEHNRLYWYRQTLGQGPEFLTYFQNEAQLEKSRLLSDRFSAERPKGSFSTLEIQRTEQGDSAMYLCASSGTSPYNEQFFGPGTRLTVL.

The rearrangement uses TRBV20-1 and TRBJ2-6, with D perhaps TRBD1 (6 bases). Germline loops: CDR1 DFQATT, CDR2 SNEGSKA (reference sequence). This CDR3 spans 19 amino acids. The germline V and J ends were trimmed by 6 bases and 0 bases, with 24 bases remaining between them. CDR3 sequence: CSAPRGTYELHSGANVLTF. The DNA of the CDR3 is TGCAGTGCGCCCCGTGGGACATACGAACTCCACTCTGGGGCCAACGTCCTGACTTTC.

This clonotype appeared a few times. The chain combines TRBV12-3 or TRBV12-4 with TRBJ1-1, with TRBD1 identical over 7 bases. The CDR3 contains 15 residues. V lost 7 bases, J lost 4 bases, and 12 bases stayed unmatched. This CDR3 is CASTPGGGFSTEAFF. CDR3 in DNA: TGTGCCAGCACCCCAGGGGGGGGGTTCAGCACTGAAGCTTTCTTT.

This clonotype was seen a handful of times. The chain uses TRBV11-2 and TRBJ2-1; 11 bases line up with TRBD2. V was clipped by 4 bases and J by 8 bases; unmatched bases: 10. The CDR3 length is 16 residues. The germline gives CDR1 SGHAT, CDR2 FQNNGV. The CDR3, as DNA: TGTGCCAGCAGCTCCATACTAGCGGGAGTTATATATGAGCAGTTCTTC. Protein product: CASSSILAGVIYEQFF.

This clonotype occurred a few times. The V gene is TRBV5-1, the J gene TRBJ2-5; 8 bases agree with TRBD1. Looked up from germline, CDR1 is SGHRS and CDR2 is YFSETQ. The CDR3 has 13 residues. The J segment lost 5 bases and the V segment lost 3 bases, leaving 3 bases of the junction unmatched. The CDR3 loop reads CASSYTGGETQYF. CDR3 nucleotide sequence: TGCGCCAGCAGCTACACAGGGGGGGAGACCCAGTACTTC. The variable domain in full, with the rest retrieved from reference TRBV5-1 and TRBJ2-5, is KAGVTQTPRYLIKTRGQQVTLSCSPISGHRSVSWYQQTPGQGLQFLFEYFSETQRNKGNFPGRFSGRQFSNSRSEMNVSTLELGDSALYLCASSYTGGETQYFGPGTRLLVL.

This clonotype was seen a few times. This chain uses TRBV11-1 with TRBJ2-6; D possibly matches TRBD1 or TRBD2 (5 bases each). Trimming pared 1 base from V and 0 bases from J, leaving 16 bases between. The CDR3 contains 19 residues. Germline V gene lookup returns CDR1 SGHAT and CDR2 FQDESV (reference sequence). The CDR3 bases are TGTGCCAGCAGCTTAGGTTTATCGGGACGGGGCTCTGGGGCCAACGTCCTGACTTTC. This encodes CASSLGLSGRGSGANVLTF.

This clonotype was picked up a small number of times. The rearrangement joins TRBV12-3 or TRBV12-4 to TRBJ1-2, with D unclear. The CDR3 runs 11 residues. V lost 2 bases, J lost 7 bases, and 5 bases lay in between. The CDR3 protein is CASSLWGGYTF. CDR3 nucleotides: TGTGCCAGCAGTTTATGGGGTGGCTACACCTTC.

This clonotype was seen ten or more times. DNA for the CDR3: TGCAGCGTAAAGGGGGTTCCCACCATTGAAGCTTTCTTT. As protein: CSVKGVPTIEAFF. The chain is built from TRBV29-1 and TRBJ1-1; tentatively, D is TRBD1 (6 bases). Trimming pared 6 bases from V and 7 bases from J, leaving 18 bases between. The CDR3 consists of 13 residues. CDR1 is SQVTM, CDR2 ANQGSEA, per germline.

This clonotype has a handful of counts. This chain joins TRBV7-6 and TRBJ2-1; D is perhaps TRBD2 (6 bases). The V gene lost 7 bases and the J gene lost 4 bases, with 11 bases spanning the gap. Germline V gene sequence: CDR1 SGHVS, CDR2 FNYEAQ. The CDR3 length is 13 residues. CDR3 nucleotide sequence: TGTGCCAGCACGGGGCGGGGATACAATGAGCAGTTCTTC. It translates to CASTGRGYNEQFF.

The CDR3: CAICLSGERWSGALSGQYF. The CDR3 DNA sequence: TGTGCCATCTGTTTGTCAGGGGAGAGGTGGTCGGGAGCCCTTAGTGGGCAGTACTTC. V is TRBV3-1 and J is TRBJ2-7; D may match TRBD1 or TRBD2 (6 bases each). Looked up from germline, CDR1 is LGHDT and CDR2 is YNNKEL (reference sequence). The CDR3 contains 19 residues. V was clipped by 10 bases and J by 9 bases, with 40 bases between them.

V gene TRBV7-2 combines with J gene TRBJ1-6; 8 nucleotides line up with TRBD1. CDR1 is SGHTA, CDR2 FQGNSA, per germline. The V and J ends lost 4 bases and 10 bases, in that order; junction bases with no gene match: 6. The CDR3 runs 14 residues. The CDR3, as DNA: TGTGCCAGCAGCTCGATTGGGACAGGCTCACCCCTCCACTTT. Its translation is CASSSIGTGSPLHF.

This chain uses TRBV12-3 or TRBV12-4 with TRBJ2-7; 7 nucleotides align to TRBD2. Germline trimming cut 3 bases from V and 2 bases from J; bases unmatched to any gene: 7. The CDR3 is 15 residues long. Here the CDR3 DNA reads TGTGCCAGCAGTTTTCCGCCTAGCGGTGCCTACGAGCAGTACTTC. Translated: CASSFPPSGAYEQYF.

This rearrangement joins TRBV9 to TRBJ2-2; TRBD1 agrees at 8 bases. From germline, CDR1 is SGDLS and CDR2 YYNGEE. The CDR3 is made up of 17 amino acids. V was clipped by 0 bases and J by 2 bases; unmatched bases: 6. CDR3 DNA: TGTGCCAGCAGCGTAGGGGGGGACAGGCCCAACACCGGGGAGCTGTTTTTT. Protein sequence: CASSVGGDRPNTGELFF.

This chain joins TRBV6-1 and TRBJ2-7, with D possibly being TRBD2 (5 bases). The CDR3 is 15 amino acids. Germline assignment: CDR1 MNHNS and CDR2 SASEGT. V dropped 4 bases and J dropped 5 bases, with 18 bases sitting between them. The CDR3 DNA sequence: TGTGCCAGCAGTGGATTGTCCAGGACTGTCCACGAGCAGTACTTC. Residues: CASSGLSRTVHEQYF.

This clonotype occurred a few times. The chain recombines TRBV20-1 with TRBJ2-7; 10 nucleotides align to TRBD1. There are 15 residues in the CDR3. V lost 2 bases to trimming and J lost 3 bases; unmatched junction nucleotides: 7. Looked up from germline, CDR1 is DFQATT and CDR2 is SNEGSKA (reference sequence). The CDR3: CSARFGTGDFYEQYF. The CDR3 DNA reads TGCAGTGCTAGATTCGGGACAGGGGACTTCTACGAGCAGTACTTC.

The genes are TRBV20-1 and TRBJ2-5; tentative D call: TRBD2 (6 bases). The CDR3 totals 15 residues. The V and J ends lost 0 bases and 3 bases respectively, with 14 bases between them. Germline values: CDR1 DFQATT, CDR2 SNEGSKA (reference sequence). DNA for the CDR3: TGCAGTGCTAGAGATATTCGGACGGGGGAAGAGACCCAGTACTTC. Translating gives CSARDIRTGEETQYF.